The 30 T cell receptor beta chains in this list originate from one sample, sequenced in a study of T cells after yellow fever vaccination. TCRdb reprocessed the 5' RACE reads with MiXCR, giving one entry per CDR3 protein. The sample has 300,000 or so distinct CDR3 sequences, 8.7% seen once. The material sequenced was CD4+ T cells sorted from PBMCs, taken 5 days after the yellow fever booster vaccination. The receptors here all came from a man between 18 and 35 years old who received the YFV17D yellow fever vaccine.

This clonotype was counted only a few times. V usage is TRBV21-1 and J usage is TRBJ1-4; the table calls TRBD1, which could not be checked here. TRBV21-1 is termed a pseudogene. This CDR3 is built from 16 residues. The CDR3 region is CASSRVHRATNEKLFF. The CDR3 bases are TGTGCCAGCAGCAGAGTACACAGGGCAACTAATGAAAAACTGTTTTTT.

J is TRBJ2-3 and V is TRBV27; unclear D gene. From germline, CDR1 is MNHEY and CDR2 SMNVEV (reference sequence). This CDR3 has 14 amino acids. Trimming took off 2 bases at V and 0 bases at J, with 6 bases between the two ends. For the CDR3, the DNA is TGTGCCAGCAGTTTAATGGCTAGCACAGATACGCAGTATTTT. Encoded protein: CASSLMASTDTQYF.

This clonotype appeared a few times. The J gene is TRBJ2-1, the V gene TRBV5-5, with no clear D. The CDR3 is 15 amino acids. The germline V gene encodes CDR1 SGHKS and CDR2 YYEKEE (reference sequence). With 0 bases removed from V and 2 bases from J, the gap between germline ends came to 9 bases. This chain's CDR3 is CASSLGPATYNEQFF. For the CDR3, the DNA is TGTGCCAGCAGCTTGGGTCCTGCCACCTACAATGAGCAGTTCTTC.

The rearrangement joins TRBV29-1 to TRBJ1-1, with D unresolved. The V and J ends lost 1 base and 2 bases respectively, with 8 bases between them. Germline values: CDR1 SQVTM, CDR2 ANQGSEA. The CDR3 length is 13 residues. CDR3 DNA sequence: TGCAGCGTTGAAGGGGTCTTTAACACTGAAGCTTTCTTT. It encodes CSVEGVFNTEAFF.

There are a few counts of this clonotype. The chain uses TRBV7-9 and TRBJ1-5; D gene unclear. The CDR3 loop spans 12 amino acids. Trimming took off 1 base at V and 6 bases at J, with 4 bases between the two ends. Germline values: CDR1 SEHNR, CDR2 FQNEAQ (reference sequence). This CDR3 reads CASSLGRQPQHF. DNA for the CDR3: TGTGCCAGCAGCTTAGGACGTCAGCCCCAGCATTTT. Filled out from reference TRBV7-9 and TRBJ1-5, the complete variable domain reads DTGVSQNPRHKITKRGQNVTFRCDPISEHNRLYWYRQTLGQGPEFLTYFQNEAQLEKSRLLSDRFSAERPKGSFSTLEIQRTEQGDSAMYLCASSLGRQPQHFGDGTRLSIL.

This clonotype has a count of ten or more. The chain employs TRBV4-2 and TRBJ2-5, with D unresolved. The germline CDR1 and CDR2 sequences are LGHNA and YNFKEQ. The CDR3 is 13 amino acids. V was cut by 0 bases and J by 14 bases, with 16 bases left in between. CDR3: CASSQEGRSPPYF. The CDR3 nucleotides are TGTGCCAGCAGCCAAGAAGGCAGATCGCCCCCTTACTTC.

This clonotype occurred a few times. The chain has TRBV6-2 or TRBV6-3 and TRBJ2-7; 14 bases fit TRBD2. Germline values: CDR1 MNHEY, CDR2 SVGEGT. V lost 6 bases to trimming and J lost 5 bases; unmatched junction nucleotides: 15. The CDR3 contains 18 residues. The CDR3, as DNA: TGTGCCAGCAGAATTTCCGGGACTAGCGGGGGTGTCATCAACGAGCAGTACTTC. It specifies CASRISGTSGGVINEQYF.

The chain combines TRBV7-2 with TRBJ1-1; D is undetermined. V lost 7 bases and J lost 0, with 6 bases in between. This CDR3 is 12 amino acids long. Looked up from germline, CDR1 is SGHTA and CDR2 is FQGNSA. The CDR3 DNA reads TGTGCCAGCACCTTCATGAACACTGAAGCTTTCTTT. It codes for CASTFMNTEAFF.

The chain has TRBV7-3 and TRBJ2-5; tentative D call: TRBD2 (5 bases). Trimming removed 5 bases at V and 5 bases at J, with 18 bases between. Looked up from germline, CDR1 is SGHTA and CDR2 is FQGTGA. This CDR3 comprises 15 residues. This CDR3 is CASSRGLTDEETQYF. CDR3 nucleotides: TGTGCCAGCAGCCGAGGGCTGACGGACGAGGAGACCCAGTACTTC.

This clonotype was recorded at least ten times. The chain uses TRBV5-4 and TRBJ2-3; 9 bases match TRBD2. The CDR3 is 15 amino acids. V lost 5 bases and J lost 1; bases outside the gene matches: 5. Germline loops: CDR1 SGHNT, CDR2 YYREEE (reference sequence). The CDR3 loop reads CASSPSGVRTDTQYF. Here the CDR3 DNA reads TGTGCCAGCAGTCCTAGCGGGGTGCGCACAGATACGCAGTATTTT.

At least ten counts were recorded for this clonotype. The chain carries TRBV20-1 and TRBJ2-7; 8 positions match TRBD2. V shed 6 bases, J shed 2 bases, and the junction held 9 bases outside the gene matches. CDR3 size: 14 residues. In germline, CDR1 is DFQATT, CDR2 SNEGSKA (reference sequence). CDR3 sequence reads: CSALSGGLTYEQYF. The CDR3 DNA follows: TGCAGTGCATTGAGCGGGGGCCTGACCTACGAGCAGTACTTC.

This clonotype was detected only a few times. This rearrangement joins TRBV5-1 to TRBJ2-5; TRBD1 matches at 8 bases. The CDR3 loop spans 14 amino acids. Trimming removed 2 bases from V and 5 bases from J; junction bases left unmatched: 5. The germline V gene encodes CDR1 SGHRS and CDR2 YFSETQ. The CDR3, as DNA: TGCGCCAGCAGCTTCGGACAGGGAAGGGAGACCCAGTACTTC. Protein sequence: CASSFGQGRETQYF.

The chain combines TRBV6-5 with TRBJ2-2; D unresolved. CDR3 length: 16 amino acids. The V gene's germline CDR1 is MNHEY and CDR2 SVGAGI. The ends were cut back, 7 bases at V and 2 bases at J, with 17 bases in the middle. CDR3 coding DNA: TGTGCCAGCAACCAGAGGCTGGCCGACAACACCGGGGAGCTGTTTTTT. Translated, it gives CASNQRLADNTGELFF.

Only a few counts were recorded for this clonotype. This chain links TRBV29-1 with TRBJ2-4; no clear D gene. Germline assignment: CDR1 SQVTM and CDR2 ANQGSEA. The length of the CDR3 is 13 residues. V was clipped by 7 bases and J by 1 base, with 11 bases between them. DNA for the CDR3: TGCAGCGCCCACAGTTTTGCCAAAAACATTCAGTACTTC. Its translation is CSAHSFAKNIQYF.

A few counts support this clonotype. The rearrangement uses TRBV12-3 or TRBV12-4 and TRBJ2-7; no firm D call. Trimming pared 5 bases from V and 0 bases from J, leaving 14 bases between. The CDR3 is 15 amino acids. CDR3 DNA sequence: TGTGCCAGCAGTGCGTTACGATTACCCTCCTACGAGCAGTACTTC. It yields the protein CASSALRLPSYEQYF.

This clonotype has more than one count but fewer than ten. The chain combines TRBV9 with TRBJ2-3; D is ambiguous. Germline V gives CDR1 SGDLS, CDR2 YYNGEE. The CDR3 loop spans 14 amino acids. V dropped 0 bases and J dropped 2 bases, with 7 bases sitting between them. The DNA for the CDR3 is TGTGCCAGCAGCGTAGCGTCCCACACAGATACGCAGTATTTT. It encodes CASSVASHTDTQYF.

CDR3 protein: CSARGPGTGTQYF. CDR3 coding DNA: TGCAGTGCTAGAGGCCCGGGAACCGGGACCCAGTACTTC. The chain employs TRBV20-1 and TRBJ2-5, with D perhaps matching TRBD2 (5 bases). The germline V gene has CDR1 DFQATT and CDR2 SNEGSKA (reference sequence). Deletions cut 1 base from V and 7 bases from J, with 13 bases between. CDR3 length: 13 amino acids.

Worth noting for this clonotype: In this CDR3 the conserved last residue, phenylalanine or tryptophan, is missing, so a read error is likely. This chain uses TRBV27 with TRBJ1-6, with 8 bases aligning to TRBD1. From germline, CDR1 is MNHEY and CDR2 SMNVEV (reference sequence). The J segment lost 9 bases and the V segment lost 5 bases, leaving 6 bases of the junction unmatched. This CDR3 has 14 amino acids. The CDR3 protein is CASSRDRPVSPLHI. CDR3 DNA: TGTGCCAGCAGTCGGGACAGGCCTGTTTCACCCCTCCACATT.

There are a few counts of this clonotype. This chain connects TRBV20-1 to TRBJ1-6; D remains ambiguous. Germline V CDR1 and CDR2: DFQATT, SNEGSKA (reference sequence). The CDR3 contains 12 residues. Deletions cut 5 bases from V and 7 bases from J, with 9 bases between. The CDR3 DNA reads TGCAGTGCTTCTACCCCAAATTCACCCCTCCACTTT. Protein sequence: CSASTPNSPLHF.

This chain connects TRBV29-1 to TRBJ2-5; TRBD2 agrees at 9 bases. J lost 4 bases, V lost 7 bases, and 7 bases had no gene match. Germline CDR1 SQVTM, CDR2 ANQGSEA. The CDR3 totals 13 residues. The CDR3 is CSGRRGGGETQYF. DNA for the CDR3: TGCAGCGGAAGGCGGGGGGGAGGAGAGACCCAGTACTTC.

This clonotype was counted ten times or more. CDR3 sequence: CASTTRAGGDTQYF. DNA of the CDR3: TGTGCCAGCACCACAAGGGCGGGAGGGGATACGCAGTATTTT. The genes are TRBV12-3 or TRBV12-4 and TRBJ2-3, with 9 bases aligning to TRBD2. Unmatched junction bases numbered 8, after V lost 7 bases and J lost 6 bases. The CDR3 contains 14 residues.

A few counts support this clonotype. V and J are TRBV19 and TRBJ1-4; unclear D gene. Per the germline V gene, CDR1 is LNHDA and CDR2 is SQIVND (reference sequence). This CDR3 contains 11 residues. Trimming removed 6 bases from V and 7 bases from J, with 6 bases in between. The DNA of the CDR3 is TGTGCCAGTAGACGGCGTGAAAAACTGTTTTTT. It translates to CASRRREKLFF.

The chain couples TRBV14 to TRBJ1-1; perhaps TRBD1 as D (6 bases). V was cut by 4 bases and J by 11 bases, with 17 bases left in between. The CDR3 covers 13 residues. Per germline, CDR1 SGHDN and CDR2 FVKESK. CDR3 residues: CASSPVRGGLAFF. The CDR3 nucleotides are TGTGCCAGCAGCCCGGTGAGGGGGGGCTTGGCTTTCTTT.

This clonotype was counted at least ten times. J is TRBJ2-1 and V is TRBV7-2; TRBD2 is a possible D gene (6 bases). Germline lookup yields CDR1 SGHTA and CDR2 FQGNSA. This CDR3 comprises 15 residues. The V end was cut by 4 bases, the J end by 4 bases, with 14 bases between. CDR3 sequence (DNA): TGTGCCAGCAGCTGGGGAGGTGGAACTTACAATGAGCAGTTCTTC. It specifies CASSWGGGTYNEQFF.

V gene TRBV20-1 combines with J gene TRBJ1-6; the D is unclear. The CDR3 extends over 15 amino acids. Deletions cut 1 base from V and 0 bases from J, with 7 bases between. Per the germline V gene, CDR1 is DFQATT and CDR2 is SNEGSKA (reference sequence). In DNA, the CDR3 is TGCAGTGCTAGAGCTGAGAGCTCCTATAATTCACCCCTCCACTTT. This codes for CSARAESSYNSPLHF.

The chain has TRBV7-2 and TRBJ2-7; the D is unclear. This CDR3 spans 14 amino acids. Germline loops: CDR1 SGHTA, CDR2 FQGNSA. V lost 5 bases, J lost 0 bases, and 11 bases lay in between. CDR3 nucleotide sequence: TGTGCCAGCAGCCCCGGACGGGCCTCCTACGAGCAGTACTTC. Residues: CASSPGRASYEQYF.

Ten or more counts support this clonotype. The V gene is TRBV6-1, the J gene TRBJ2-6; possibly TRBD2 for D (6 bases). Trimming shortened V by 3 bases and J by 2 bases, and 8 bases separated the two germline ends. The CDR3 contains 15 residues. Germline V CDR1 and CDR2: MNHNS, SASEGT. The DNA of the CDR3 is TGTGCCAGCAGTGACGGGGAGGCTGGGGCCAACGTCCTGACTTTC. Its translation: CASSDGEAGANVLTF.

This clonotype has just a few counts. The genes are TRBV12-3 or TRBV12-4 and TRBJ1-5; D unclear. The V end was cut by 5 bases, the J end by 6 bases, with 11 bases between. The CDR3 consists of 13 residues. The DNA of the CDR3 is TGTGCCAGCAGTCCCATGGGTCGTCAGCCCCAGCATTTT. Translation: CASSPMGRQPQHF.

This chain links TRBV25-1 with TRBJ2-1; 7 bases agree with TRBD2. This CDR3 comprises 13 residues. Germline V gene lookup returns CDR1 MGHDK and CDR2 SYGVNS. With 10 bases clipped from V and 3 bases from J, the junction kept 6 bases outside the gene matches. The CDR3 reads CATREVVYNEQFF. CDR3 bases: TGTGCCACCCGGGAGGTAGTCTACAATGAGCAGTTCTTC.

The chain is built from TRBV6-2 or TRBV6-3 and TRBJ1-2; 8 bases are shared with TRBD1. The CDR3 spans 13 residues. CDR1 is MNHEY and CDR2 is SVGEGT in the germline V gene. Trimming at V came to 4 bases and at J to 8 bases, leaving 6 bases not matched to a gene. The CDR3 DNA sequence: TGTGCCAGCAGTTGGACAGGGCCAAGGGGCTACACCTTC. Translation gives CASSWTGPRGYTF.